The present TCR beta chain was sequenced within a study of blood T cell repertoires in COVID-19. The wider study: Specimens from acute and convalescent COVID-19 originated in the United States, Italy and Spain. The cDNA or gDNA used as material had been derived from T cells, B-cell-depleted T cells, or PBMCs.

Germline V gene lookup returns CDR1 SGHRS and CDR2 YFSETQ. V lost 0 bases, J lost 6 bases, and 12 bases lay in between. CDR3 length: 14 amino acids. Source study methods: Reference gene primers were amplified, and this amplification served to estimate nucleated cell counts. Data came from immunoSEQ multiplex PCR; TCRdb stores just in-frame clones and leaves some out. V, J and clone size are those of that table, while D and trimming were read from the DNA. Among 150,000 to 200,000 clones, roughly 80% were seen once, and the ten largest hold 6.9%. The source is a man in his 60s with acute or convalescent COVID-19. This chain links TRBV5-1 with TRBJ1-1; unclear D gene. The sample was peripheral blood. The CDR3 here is CASSLELVSAEAFF. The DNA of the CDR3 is TGCGCCAGCAGCTTGGAGCTCGTCAGCGCTGAAGCTTTCTTT. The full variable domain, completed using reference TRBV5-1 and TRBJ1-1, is KAGVTQTPRYLIKTRGQQVTLSCSPISGHRSVSWYQQTPGQGLQFLFEYFSETQRNKGNFPGRFSGRQFSNSRSEMNVSTLELGDSALYLCASSLELVSAEAFFGQGTRLTVV.